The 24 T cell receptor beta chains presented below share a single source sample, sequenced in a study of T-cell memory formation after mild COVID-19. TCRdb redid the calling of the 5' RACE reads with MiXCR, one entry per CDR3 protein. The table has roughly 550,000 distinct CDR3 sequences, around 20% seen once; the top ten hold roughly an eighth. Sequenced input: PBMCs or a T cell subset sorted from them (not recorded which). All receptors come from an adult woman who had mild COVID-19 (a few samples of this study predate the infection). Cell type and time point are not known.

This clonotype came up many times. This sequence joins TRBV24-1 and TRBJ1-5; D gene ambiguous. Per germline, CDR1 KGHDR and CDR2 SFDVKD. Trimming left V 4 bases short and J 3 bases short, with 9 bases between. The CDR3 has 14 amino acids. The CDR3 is CATSEATLNQPQHF. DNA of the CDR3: TGTGCCACCAGTGAAGCGACACTCAATCAGCCCCAGCATTTT.

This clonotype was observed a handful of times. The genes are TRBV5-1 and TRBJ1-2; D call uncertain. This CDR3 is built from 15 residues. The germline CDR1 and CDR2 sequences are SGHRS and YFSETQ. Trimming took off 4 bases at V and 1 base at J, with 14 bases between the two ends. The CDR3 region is CASSLPDGRNYGYTF. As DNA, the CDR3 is TGCGCCAGCAGCCTCCCGGACGGACGTAACTATGGCTACACCTTC.

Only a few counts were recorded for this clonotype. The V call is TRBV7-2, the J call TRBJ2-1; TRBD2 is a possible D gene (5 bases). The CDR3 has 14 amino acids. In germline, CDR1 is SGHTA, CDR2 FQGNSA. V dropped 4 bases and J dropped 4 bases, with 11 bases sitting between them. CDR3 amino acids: CASSSASHYNEQFF. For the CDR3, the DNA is TGTGCCAGCAGCTCGGCTAGCCATTACAATGAGCAGTTCTTC.

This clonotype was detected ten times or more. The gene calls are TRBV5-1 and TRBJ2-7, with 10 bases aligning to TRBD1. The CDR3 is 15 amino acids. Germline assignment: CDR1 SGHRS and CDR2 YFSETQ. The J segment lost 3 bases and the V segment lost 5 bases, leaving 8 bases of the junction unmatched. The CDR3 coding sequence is TGCGCCAGCAGGCGGACGGGACAGGGGATCTACGAGCAGTACTTC. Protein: CASRRTGQGIYEQYF.

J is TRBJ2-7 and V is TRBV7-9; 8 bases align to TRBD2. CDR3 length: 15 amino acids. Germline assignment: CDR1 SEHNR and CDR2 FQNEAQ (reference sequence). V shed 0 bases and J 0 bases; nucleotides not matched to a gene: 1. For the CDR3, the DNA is TGTGCCAGCAGCTTAGCCGGGACTAGCTCCTACGAGCAGTACTTC. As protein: CASSLAGTSSYEQYF.

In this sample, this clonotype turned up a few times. The CDR3 DNA reads TGTGCCAGCAGCTTAGCGATACATTTGGGGGATGAAAAACTGTTTTTT. It is translated as CASSLAIHLGDEKLFF. The chain carries TRBV7-8 and TRBJ1-4; a weak D match, TRBD1 (5 bases). V lost 0 bases and J lost 6, with 14 bases in between. CDR1 is SGHVS and CDR2 is FQNEAQ in the germline V gene. CDR3 length: 16 residues.

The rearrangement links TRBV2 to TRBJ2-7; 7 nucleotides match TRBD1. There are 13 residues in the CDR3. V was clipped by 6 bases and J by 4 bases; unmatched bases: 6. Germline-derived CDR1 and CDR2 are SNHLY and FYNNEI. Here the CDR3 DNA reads TGTGCCAGCAGAGACAGGGTCAGATACGAGCAGTACTTC. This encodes CASRDRVRYEQYF.

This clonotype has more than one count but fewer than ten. Here the CDR3 DNA reads TGTGCCAGCAGTGAAGTGGGACAGGGGGCCGGAGCGGGGGGCCACCTTAGCACAGATACGCAGTATTTT. The encoded protein is CASSEVGQGAGAGGHLSTDTQYF. The chain couples TRBV2 to TRBJ2-3; TRBD1 matches at 12 bases. The V segment lost 1 base and the J segment 0 bases; nucleotides outside the gene matches: 20. The CDR3 consists of 23 residues. CDR1 is SNHLY, CDR2 FYNNEI, per germline.

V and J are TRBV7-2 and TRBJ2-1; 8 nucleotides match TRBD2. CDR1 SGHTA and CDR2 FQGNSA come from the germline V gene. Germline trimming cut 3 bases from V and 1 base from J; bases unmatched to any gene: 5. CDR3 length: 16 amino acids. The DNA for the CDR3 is TGTGCCAGCAGCTTTGGAGCGGGGGTATCCTACAATGAGCAGTTCTTC. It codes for CASSFGAGVSYNEQFF.

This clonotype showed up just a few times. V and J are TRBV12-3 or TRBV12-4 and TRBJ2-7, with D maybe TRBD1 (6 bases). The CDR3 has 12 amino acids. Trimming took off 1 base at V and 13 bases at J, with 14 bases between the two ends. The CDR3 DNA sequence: TGTGCCAGCAGTTTAGGGGACACCACTCGATACTTC. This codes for CASSLGDTTRYF.

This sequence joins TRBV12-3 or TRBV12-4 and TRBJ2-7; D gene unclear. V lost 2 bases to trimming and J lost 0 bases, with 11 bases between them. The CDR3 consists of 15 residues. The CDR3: CASSLRAASSYEQYF. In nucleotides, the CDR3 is TGTGCCAGCAGTTTAAGGGCAGCTAGCTCCTACGAGCAGTACTTC.

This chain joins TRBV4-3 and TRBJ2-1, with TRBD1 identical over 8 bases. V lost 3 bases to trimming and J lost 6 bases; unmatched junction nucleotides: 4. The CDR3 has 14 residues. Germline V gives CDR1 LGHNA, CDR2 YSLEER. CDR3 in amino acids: CASSQSDRGNEQFF. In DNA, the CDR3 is TGCGCCAGCAGCCAGAGCGACAGGGGCAATGAGCAGTTCTTC.

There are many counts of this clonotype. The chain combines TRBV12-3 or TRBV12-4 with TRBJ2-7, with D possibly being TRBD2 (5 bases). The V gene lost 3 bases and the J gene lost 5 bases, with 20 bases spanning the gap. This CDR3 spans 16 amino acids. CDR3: CASSFQTGISRDEQYF. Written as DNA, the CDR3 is TGTGCCAGCAGTTTCCAGACCGGGATAAGCCGTGACGAGCAGTACTTC.

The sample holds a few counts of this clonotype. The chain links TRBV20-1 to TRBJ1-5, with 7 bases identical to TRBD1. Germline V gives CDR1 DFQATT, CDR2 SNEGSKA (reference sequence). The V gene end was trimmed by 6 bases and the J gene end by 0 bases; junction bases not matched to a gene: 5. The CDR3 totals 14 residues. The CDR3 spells CSALTGYSNQPQHF. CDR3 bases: TGCAGTGCGCTGACAGGGTATAGCAATCAGCCCCAGCATTTT.

CDR3 sequence (DNA): TGTGCCAGCAGCTCGGGCCAAGAAGCTTTCTTT. It codes for CASSSGQEAFF. The rearrangement links TRBV7-9 to TRBJ1-1; D not resolved. Deletions cut 4 bases from V and 8 bases from J, with 8 bases between. CDR3 length equals 11 residues. CDR1 and CDR2 (germline): SEHNR, FQNEAQ (reference sequence).

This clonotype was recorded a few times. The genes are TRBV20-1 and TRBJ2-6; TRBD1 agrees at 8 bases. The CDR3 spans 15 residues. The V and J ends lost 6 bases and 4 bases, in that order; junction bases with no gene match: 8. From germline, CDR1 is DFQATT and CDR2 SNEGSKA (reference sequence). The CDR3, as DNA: TGCAGTGCACACGACAGGGGTTCAGGGGCCAACGTCCTGACTTTC. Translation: CSAHDRGSGANVLTF.

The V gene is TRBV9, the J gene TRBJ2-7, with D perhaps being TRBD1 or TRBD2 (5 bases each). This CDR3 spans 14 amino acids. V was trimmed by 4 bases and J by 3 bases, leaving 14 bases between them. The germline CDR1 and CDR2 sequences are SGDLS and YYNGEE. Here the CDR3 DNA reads TGTGCCAGCAGCCCCAGGGAGAGGTTCTACGAGCAGTACTTC. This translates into CASSPRERFYEQYF.

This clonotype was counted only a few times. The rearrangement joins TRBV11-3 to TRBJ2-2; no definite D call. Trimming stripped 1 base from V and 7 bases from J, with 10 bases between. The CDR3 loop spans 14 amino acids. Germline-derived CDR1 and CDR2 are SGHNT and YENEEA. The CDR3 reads CASSLGGEDGELFF. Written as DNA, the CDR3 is TGTGCCAGCAGCTTAGGGGGTGAGGACGGGGAGCTGTTTTTT.

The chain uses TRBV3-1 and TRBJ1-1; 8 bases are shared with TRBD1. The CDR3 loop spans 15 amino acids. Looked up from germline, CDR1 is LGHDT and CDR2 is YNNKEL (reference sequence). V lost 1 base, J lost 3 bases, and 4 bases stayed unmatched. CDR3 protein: CASSQVHRGDTEAFF. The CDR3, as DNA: TGTGCCAGCAGCCAAGTTCACAGGGGGGACACTGAAGCTTTCTTT.

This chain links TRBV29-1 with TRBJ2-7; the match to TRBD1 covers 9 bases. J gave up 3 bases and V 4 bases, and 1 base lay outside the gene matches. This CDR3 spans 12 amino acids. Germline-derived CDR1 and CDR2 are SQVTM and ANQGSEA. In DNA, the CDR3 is TGCAGCGTTGGGGACAGGGTCTACGAGCAGTACTTC. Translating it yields CSVGDRVYEQYF.

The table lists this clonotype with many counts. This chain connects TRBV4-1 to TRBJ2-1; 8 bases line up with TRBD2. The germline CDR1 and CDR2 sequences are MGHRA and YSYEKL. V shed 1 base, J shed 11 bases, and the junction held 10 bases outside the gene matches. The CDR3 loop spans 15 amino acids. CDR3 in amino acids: CASSQATAGGRKQFF. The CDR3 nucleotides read TGCGCCAGCAGCCAAGCGACGGCGGGAGGCAGGAAGCAGTTCTTC.

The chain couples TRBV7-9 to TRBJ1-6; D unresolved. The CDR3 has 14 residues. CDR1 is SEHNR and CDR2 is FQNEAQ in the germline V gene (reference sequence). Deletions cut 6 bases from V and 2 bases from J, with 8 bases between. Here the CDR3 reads CASSPGTYNSPLHF. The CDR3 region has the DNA TGTGCCAGCAGTCCCGGAACCTATAATTCACCCCTCCACTTT.

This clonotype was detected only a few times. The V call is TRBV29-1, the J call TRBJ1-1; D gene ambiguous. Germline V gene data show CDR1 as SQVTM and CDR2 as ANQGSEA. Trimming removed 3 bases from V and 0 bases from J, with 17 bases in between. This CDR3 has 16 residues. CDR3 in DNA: TGCAGCGTTGAGAGGCACCGTGGACGGGTGAACACTGAAGCTTTCTTT. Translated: CSVERHRGRVNTEAFF.

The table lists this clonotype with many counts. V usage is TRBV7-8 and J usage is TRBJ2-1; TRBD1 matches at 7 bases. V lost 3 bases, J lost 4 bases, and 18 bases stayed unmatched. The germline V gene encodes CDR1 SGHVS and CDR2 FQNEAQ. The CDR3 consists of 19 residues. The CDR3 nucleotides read TGTGCCAGCAGCTTGAGACCCCTAGTTGGGGACAGAGGATACAATGAGCAGTTCTTC. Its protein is CASSLRPLVGDRGYNEQFF.